This T cell receptor (beta chain) is drawn from a study of radiation and T cells in renal cell carcinoma. In the study overall: Nephrectomy followed 15 Gy stereotactic body radiation by 4 weeks. Findings of the study overall: No pretreatment tumor biopsies were available for baseline clonotypes. Top tumor clonotypes rose in blood 2 weeks post-radiation, then contracted.

CDR3 length equals 15 residues. Germline trimming cut 0 bases from V and 7 bases from J; bases unmatched to any gene: 3. In germline, CDR1 is SGHNT, CDR2 YYREEE (reference sequence). Assay: immunoSEQ multiplex PCR; the TCRdb copy retains only in-frame clones and omits some. Seen here are 140,000 to 150,000 clones, roughly 90% observed once, and the top ten hold roughly 4%. Worth noting for this clone: Its specificity is not known.

Regarding time point: baseline pretreatment blood. This sample's treatment: 15 Gy SBRT to primary tumor, nephrectomy 4 weeks later. Blood was sampled at baseline, 2 weeks and 4 weeks after SBRT. The chain uses TRBV5-4 and TRBJ1-6; the match to TRBD1 covers 8 bases. The receptor was derived from a woman in her seventies with renal cell carcinoma. The material was blood, obtained from a patient whose treatment included radiotherapy and nephrectomy. This CDR3 is CASSLGQGRNSPLHF. The CDR3 nucleotides are TGTGCCAGCAGCTTGGGACAGGGGAGGAATTCACCCCTCCACTTT.